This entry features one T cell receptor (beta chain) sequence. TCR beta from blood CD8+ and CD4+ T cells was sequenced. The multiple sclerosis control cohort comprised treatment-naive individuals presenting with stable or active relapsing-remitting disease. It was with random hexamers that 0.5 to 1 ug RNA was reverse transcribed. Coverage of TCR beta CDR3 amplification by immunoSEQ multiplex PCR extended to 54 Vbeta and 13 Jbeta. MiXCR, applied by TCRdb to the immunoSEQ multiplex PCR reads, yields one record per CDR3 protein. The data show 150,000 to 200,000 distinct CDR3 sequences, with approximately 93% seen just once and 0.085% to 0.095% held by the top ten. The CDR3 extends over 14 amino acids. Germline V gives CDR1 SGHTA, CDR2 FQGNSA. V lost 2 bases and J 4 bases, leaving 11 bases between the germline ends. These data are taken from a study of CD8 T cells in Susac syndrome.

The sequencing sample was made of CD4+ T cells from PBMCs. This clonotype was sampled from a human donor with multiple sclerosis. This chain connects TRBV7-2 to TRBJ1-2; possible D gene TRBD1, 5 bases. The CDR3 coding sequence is TGTGCCAGCAGCTTAATAGGGGACGTCTATGGCTACACCTTC. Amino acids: CASSLIGDVYGYTF.